A selection of T cell receptor beta chains follows, all from one sample in a study. TCRdb analysed the RT-PCR reads with MiXCR anew, one entry per CDR3 protein. The sample includes about 680,000 distinct CDR3 sequences, about 14% seen only once; the top ten take 3.6%. The sequencing input was memory CD4+ T cells from blood. Source of these receptors: a female donor in good health, serving as a healthy control. Both conserved end residues are part of each CDR3. Each record gives: clone size, J gene, D gene, V gene, CDR3 DNA, CDR3 protein. A D gene is named only where the DNA matches it firmly. Rows give clone size only sometimes, using once, few, many, or a class for an expanded clone.

few | TRBJ2-5 | NA | TRBV12-5 | TGTGCTAGTGGTCCCGGGACATCGTACCAAGAGACCCAGTACTTC | CASGPGTSYQETQYF
NA | TRBJ2-1 | TRBD2 | TRBV7-2 | TGTGCCAGCAGCGCGAGGACTAGCGGGGCACCCCATGAGCAGTTCTTC | CASSARTSGAPHEQFF
few | TRBJ1-6 | TRBD1 | TRBV7-2 | TGTGCCAGCAGCCCTGGACAGGGGGTACCCCTCCACTTT | CASSPGQGVPLHF
many | TRBJ2-1 | TRBD2 | TRBV7-9 | TGTGCCAGCAGCTTCGCTAGCGGGAGCCTTGAGCAGTTCTTC | CASSFASGSLEQFF
NA | TRBJ1-5 | NA | TRBV5-1 | TGCGCCAGCAGCGAGGACAGCAATAGCAATCAGCCCCAGCATTTT | CASSEDSNSNQPQHF
NA | TRBJ1-4 | NA | TRBV5-1 | TGCGCCAGCAGAGCCGCCTCAACTAATGAAAAACTGTTTTTT | CASRAASTNEKLFF
once | TRBJ1-3 | NA | TRBV28 | TGTGCCAGCAGTTTTCTTTCCGGAAACACCATATATTTT | CASSFLSGNTIYF
few | TRBJ2-3 | NA | TRBV7-2 | TGTGCCAGCAGCTTAGGCCCCCGGGCCGTCACAGATACGCAGTATTTT | CASSLGPRAVTDTQYF
few | TRBJ1-5 | NA | TRBV6-6 | TGTGCCAGCACCAGGGGCAATCAGCCCCAGCATTTT | CASTRGNQPQHF
NA | TRBJ2-7 | NA | TRBV6-1 | TGTGCCAGCGAGGGTGGGGAGAGCTCCTACGAGCAGTACTTC | CASEGGESSYEQYF
many | TRBJ2-5 | NA | TRBV6-2/TRBV6-3 | TGTGCCAGCAGTGGCCTGGGTGAGACCCAGTACTTC | CASSGLGETQYF
NA | TRBJ2-1 | NA | TRBV7-7 | TGTGCTAGCAGCTTAGGAGTACCCAATGAGCAGTTCTTC | CASSLGVPNEQFF
NA | TRBJ1-1 | NA | TRBV7-9 | TGTGCCAGCAGCTTAAGATCGGGGCAGGATGAAGCTTTCTTT | CASSLRSGQDEAFF
few | TRBJ2-1 | TRBD1 | TRBV20-1 | TGCAGTGCTAGTCGGGACAGGGGGGTAGGTGAGCAGTTCTTC | CSASRDRGVGEQFF
NA | TRBJ2-1 | NA | TRBV15 | TGTGCCACCAGATTCGGTCGTAATGAGCAGTTCTTC | CATRFGRNEQFF
NA | TRBJ1-1 | NA | TRBV25-1 | TGTGCCAGCAGTGATCCCCTCGGGACGGATGGGGCTTTCTTT | CASSDPLGTDGAFF
many | TRBJ2-3 | NA | TRBV4-3 | TGCGCCAGCAGCCGGAACACAGATACGCAGTATTTT | CASSRNTDTQYF
NA | TRBJ1-6 | NA | TRBV6-5 | TGTGCCAGCCTCTTCCGGACTGGGCATAATTCACCCCTCCACTTT | CASLFRTGHNSPLHF
NA | TRBJ2-7 | NA | TRBV7-9 | TGTGCCAGCAGCCCAGGGACAGAGGGAGGGCAGCAGTACTTC | CASSPGTEGGQQYF
NA | TRBJ2-7 | TRBD2 | TRBV20-1 | TGCAGTGCAACGAGGCCTAGCGGGAGTACAGACGAGCAGTACTTC | CSATRPSGSTDEQYF
many | TRBJ2-3 | NA | TRBV6-5 | TGTGCCAGCAGTTACGTTCCTAGCGGAGGGGGGACAGATACGCAGTATTTT | CASSYVPSGGGTDTQYF
many | TRBJ2-2 | TRBD2 | TRBV20-1 | TGCAGTGCTGGACTAGCGGGGTCGAACACCGGGGAGCTGTTTTTT | CSAGLAGSNTGELFF
NA | TRBJ2-1 | TRBD2 | TRBV5-1 | TGCGCCAGCAGCTTGGGCGGGGGTGCAAACCTCTACGATGAGCAGTTCTTC | CASSLGGGANLYDEQFF
NA | TRBJ2-1 | TRBD1 | TRBV20-1 | TGCAGTGCTAGAGTACTAAGGGAGACAGGGAGCAATGAGCAGTTCTTC | CSARVLRETGSNEQFF